Listed here are 31 T cell receptor beta chains from one sample, sequenced in a study of T cell responses to AZD1222 COVID-19 vaccine. Profiling relied on immunoSEQ multiplex PCR, and the TCRdb table lists in-frame clones only, not all of them. In the table there are some 150,000 clones, roughly 91% of which are singletons. The sample was peripheral blood, taken on day 0 of AZD1222 vaccination. The receptors come from an adult in good health.

This clone appeared a few times. The chain recombines TRBV10-1 with TRBJ2-2; no clear D. The CDR3 contains 12 residues. V lost 10 bases to trimming and J lost 2 bases, with 8 bases between them. The germline V gene encodes CDR1 WNHNN and CDR2 SYGVQD (reference sequence). CDR3 amino acids: CATQGNTGELFF. CDR3 sequence (DNA): TGCGCCACCCAAGGAAACACCGGGGAGCTGTTTTTT.

This clone was seen a handful of times. The genes are TRBV2 and TRBJ1-3; a weak D match, TRBD1 (5 bases). Germline V lookup: CDR1 SNHLY, CDR2 FYNNEI. Trimming pared 7 bases from V and 4 bases from J, leaving 14 bases between. This CDR3 has 14 residues. CDR3 loop: CASTLGVGGNTIYF. The DNA of the CDR3 is TGTGCCAGCACCCTGGGGGTCGGGGGAAACACCATATATTTT.

The chain uses TRBV19 and TRBJ1-5; maybe TRBD1 (5 bases). Trimming left V 4 bases short and J 1 base short, with 20 bases between. Germline CDR1 LNHDA, CDR2 SQIVND (reference sequence). The CDR3 length is 18 residues. This CDR3 is CASSTRMGGVMSNQPQHF. The DNA for the CDR3 is TGTGCCAGTAGTACCCGAATGGGGGGGGTGATGAGCAATCAGCCCCAGCATTTT.

The V call is TRBV5-1, the J call TRBJ1-5; 10 positions agree with TRBD1. Looked up from germline, CDR1 is SGHRS and CDR2 is YFSETQ. J was trimmed by 7 bases and V by 0 bases; bases with no gene match: 1. This CDR3 is built from 14 residues. The CDR3 DNA is TGCGCCAGCAGCTTGGTGGGACAGGGGCAGCCCCAGCATTTT. This translates into CASSLVGQGQPQHF. Supplemented by reference TRBV5-1 and TRBJ1-5, the full variable domain reads KAGVTQTPRYLIKTRGQQVTLSCSPISGHRSVSWYQQTPGQGLQFLFEYFSETQRNKGNFPGRFSGRQFSNSRSEMNVSTLELGDSALYLCASSLVGQGQPQHFGDGTRLSIL.

The CDR3 DNA reads as TGTGCCAGCAGTTACTCTCCCGGGGTGGGCTACACCTTC. This encodes CASSYSPGVGYTF. The chain recombines TRBV6-5 with TRBJ1-2; D uncertain. Germline V lookup: CDR1 MNHEY, CDR2 SVGAGI. V dropped 0 bases and J dropped 8 bases, with 10 bases sitting between them. This CDR3 comprises 13 residues.

V and J are TRBV5-1 and TRBJ2-3; D is possibly TRBD1 or TRBD2 (6 bases each). Between the trimmed V and J ends, which lost 4 bases and 6 bases, there was a span of 18 bases. The germline gives CDR1 SGHRS, CDR2 YFSETQ. The CDR3 runs 15 residues. The CDR3 region has the DNA TGCGCCAGCAGCCCAGGGGATCGGGGGCGGGATACGCAGTATTTT. The encoded protein is CASSPGDRGRDTQYF.

V usage is TRBV7-3 and J usage is TRBJ2-1; 9 nucleotides agree with TRBD1. This CDR3 has 15 residues. CDR1 is SGHTA and CDR2 is FQGTGA in the germline V gene. Trimming at V came to 4 bases and at J to 2 bases, leaving 3 bases not matched to a gene. For the CDR3, the DNA is TGTGCCAGCAGCTCGGACAGGGGTCCCTACAATGAGCAGTTCTTC. Encoded protein: CASSSDRGPYNEQFF.

The V gene is TRBV7-2, the J gene TRBJ2-7; D not certain. CDR1 and CDR2 (germline): SGHTA, FQGNSA. CDR3 length: 15 residues. Trimming took off 2 bases at V and 0 bases at J, with 11 bases between the two ends. CDR3 sequence (DNA): TGTGCCAGCAGCTTATCTCGGGTGAGCTCCTACGAGCAGTACTTC. Its protein is CASSLSRVSSYEQYF. Full variable domain (outside the CDR3, taken from reference TRBV7-2 and TRBJ2-7): GAGVSQSPSNKVTEKGKDVELRCDPISGHTALYWYRQSLGQGLEFLIYFQGNSAPDKSGLPSDRFSAERTGGSVSTLTIQRTQQEDSAVYLCASSLSRVSSYEQYFGPGTRLTVT.

This chain connects TRBV10-1 to TRBJ2-7; 7 bases line up with TRBD1. Germline V gene sequence: CDR1 WNHNN, CDR2 SYGVQD (reference sequence). V trimming: 3 bases; J trimming: 3 bases; junction bases outside the gene matches: 14. The CDR3 has 17 residues. CDR3 DNA: TGCGCCAGCAGTGATCCGGAACAGGGGCGCCAAAACTACGAGCAGTACTTC. It is translated as CASSDPEQGRQNYEQYF.

This chain connects TRBV5-1 to TRBJ2-7, with TRBD2 matching 11 bases. CDR1 is SGHRS, CDR2 YFSETQ, per germline. V lost 1 base and J lost 3; bases outside the gene matches: 9. CDR3 size: 17 residues. CDR3 loop: CASSLSSGTSGLYEQYF. CDR3 DNA: TGCGCCAGCAGCTTGTCCTCCGGGACTAGCGGCCTCTACGAGCAGTACTTC.

V gene TRBV6-4 combines with J gene TRBJ1-6; maybe TRBD1 (5 bases). V lost 3 bases, J lost 7 bases, and 10 bases lay in between. CDR3 length: 14 amino acids. Germline V CDR1 and CDR2: MRHNA, SNTAGT. CDR3 DNA: TGTGCCAGCAGTGATTTGTGGGGGAATTCACCCCTCCACTTT. It translates to CASSDLWGNSPLHF.

V gene TRBV5-5 combines with J gene TRBJ2-7; D perhaps matches TRBD2 (6 bases). Trimming took 0 bases from V and 2 from J, leaving 18 bases between them. This CDR3 spans 17 amino acids. From germline, CDR1 is SGHKS and CDR2 YYEKEE (reference sequence). In DNA, the CDR3 is TGTGCCAGCAGCTTGGGGGCTGGGGGGTTCTCCCCCTACGAGCAGTACTTC. This gives the protein CASSLGAGGFSPYEQYF.

The chain joins TRBV7-3 to TRBJ2-3; TRBD2 matches at 7 bases. The length of the CDR3 is 16 residues. From germline, CDR1 is SGHTA and CDR2 FQGTGA. V gave up 5 bases and J gave up 0 bases; unmatched junction bases: 8. The chain's CDR3 is CASSPRRTSSTDTQYF. The CDR3 coding sequence is TGTGCCAGCAGCCCCCGGAGGACTAGTAGCACAGATACGCAGTATTTT.

The rearrangement uses TRBV5-1 and TRBJ1-1; weak D call: TRBD1 (6 bases). CDR3 length: 14 residues. The germline V gene has CDR1 SGHRS and CDR2 YFSETQ. V was clipped by 6 bases and J by 6 bases, with 18 bases between them. The CDR3 protein is CASMLTGTYPEAFF. The DNA of the CDR3 is TGCGCCAGCATGTTAACAGGGACCTATCCTGAAGCTTTCTTT.

The sample holds one count of this clone. The chain is built from TRBV11-2 and TRBJ2-7, with TRBD2 matching 14 bases. Germline V gives CDR1 SGHAT, CDR2 FQNNGV. The V and J ends lost 5 bases and 4 bases, in that order; junction bases with no gene match: 7. This CDR3 has 16 residues. DNA for the CDR3: TGTGCCAGCAGCCCCCTTGGGACTAGCGGGAGTTACGAGCAGTACTTC. Its protein product is CASSPLGTSGSYEQYF.

V is TRBV6-5 and J is TRBJ1-5; 8 nucleotides align to TRBD1. The CDR3 sequence is 14 residues long. Germline CDR1 and CDR2: MNHEY and SVGAGI. With V trimmed by 4 bases and J by 5 bases, 4 bases remained unmatched. CDR3 amino acids: CASSLTRGHQPQHF. The CDR3 DNA reads TGTGCCAGCAGTTTGACCAGGGGGCATCAGCCCCAGCATTTT.

The V call is TRBV5-1, the J call TRBJ1-2; D perhaps matches TRBD1 (6 bases). V lost 4 bases and J lost 2, with 21 bases in between. This CDR3 spans 17 amino acids. Germline V gives CDR1 SGHRS, CDR2 YFSETQ. The CDR3 nucleotides read TGCGCCAGCAGCATAACCGGGACACCGAAAGGCAACTATGGCTACACCTTC. Protein sequence: CASSITGTPKGNYGYTF.

The rearrangement uses TRBV30 and TRBJ2-1, with 8 bases that match TRBD2. The CDR3 length is 14 residues. Germline CDR1 GTSNPN, CDR2 SVGIG (reference sequence). V dropped 2 bases and J dropped 6; count of bases not matched to a gene: 6. In DNA form, the CDR3 reads TGTGCCTGGAGTCACGGGAGGGGGGGCAATGAGCAGTTCTTC. Protein: CAWSHGRGGNEQFF.

The chain carries TRBV7-3 and TRBJ1-2, with D perhaps TRBD1 (6 bases). The V and J ends lost 2 bases and 8 bases respectively, with 12 bases between them. The germline gives CDR1 SGHTA, CDR2 FQGTGA. This CDR3 spans 13 amino acids. CDR3 sequence reads: CASSLSPGDGYTF. The CDR3 DNA follows: TGTGCCAGCAGCTTATCCCCAGGGGACGGCTACACCTTC.

The chain employs TRBV2 and TRBJ2-7, with unresolved D. With 7 bases removed from V and 5 bases from J, the gap between germline ends came to 9 bases. The CDR3 consists of 11 residues. Germline V gives CDR1 SNHLY, CDR2 FYNNEI. The CDR3 loop is CASKPGHEQYF. CDR3 coding DNA: TGTGCCAGCAAGCCCGGACACGAGCAGTACTTC.

The rearrangement joins TRBV27 to TRBJ2-7; 7 nucleotides match TRBD2. Germline CDR1 MNHEY, CDR2 SMNVEV (reference sequence). The trim removed 5 bases at V and 7 bases at J, leaving 8 bases unmatched. CDR3 length: 13 residues. The CDR3 DNA is TGTGCCAGCAGTGCCCCCCCCGGGGGGGAGCAGTACTTC. This translates into CASSAPPGGEQYF.

Written as DNA, the CDR3 is TGTGCCAGCAGCGTAGGGGTTAGCGGGCCCGGGGAGCTGTTTTTT. Translation gives CASSVGVSGPGELFF. The V gene is TRBV9, the J gene TRBJ2-2; TRBD2 matches at 7 bases. J lost 6 bases, V lost 0 bases, and 5 bases had no gene match. This CDR3 is built from 15 residues. The germline V gene encodes CDR1 SGDLS and CDR2 YYNGEE.

The chain recombines TRBV6-5 with TRBJ2-7; 10 bases are shared with TRBD1. From germline, CDR1 is MNHEY and CDR2 SVGAGI. The CDR3 spans 13 residues. V lost 1 base and J lost 6; bases outside the gene matches: 0. The CDR3 DNA sequence: TGTGCCAGCAGTTACTGGACAGGGGGCGAGCAGTACTTC. It codes for CASSYWTGGEQYF.

CDR3 protein: CASSPNGGDRYGYTF. The CDR3, as DNA: TGTGCCAGCAGCCCAAACGGGGGGGATAGGTATGGCTACACCTTC. This sequence joins TRBV11-2 and TRBJ1-2; possible D gene TRBD1, 5 bases. This CDR3 comprises 15 residues. Trimming cost V 5 bases and J 5 bases, with 18 bases left between them. CDR1 and CDR2 from the germline V gene are SGHAT and FQNNGV.

The rearrangement joins TRBV5-1 to TRBJ2-7, with D possibly matching TRBD1 (5 bases). The germline gives CDR1 SGHRS, CDR2 YFSETQ. The CDR3 spans 13 residues. V lost 0 bases, J lost 3 bases, and 7 bases lay in between. The CDR3 is CASSLDRNYEQYF. The CDR3 DNA reads as TGCGCCAGCAGCTTGGACAGGAACTACGAGCAGTACTTC.

V gene TRBV18 combines with J gene TRBJ2-1, with 8 positions matching TRBD2. The CDR3 sequence is 15 residues long. Looked up from germline, CDR1 is KGHSH and CDR2 is LQKENI. The V gene end was trimmed by 3 bases and the J gene end by 6 bases; junction bases not matched to a gene: 7. Written as DNA, the CDR3 is TGTGCCAGCTCACCTGCGGCGGGAGGCATCAATGAGCAGTTCTTC. It encodes CASSPAAGGINEQFF.

This clone was picked up one time. The chain couples TRBV18 to TRBJ2-3, with D hard to call. The CDR3 contains 14 residues. Germline CDR1 is KGHSH and CDR2 is LQKENI. Trimming took off 0 bases at V and 2 bases at J, with 6 bases between the two ends. The CDR3 sequence is CASSPPRPTDTQYF. The CDR3 DNA sequence: TGTGCCAGCTCACCACCCAGACCCACAGATACGCAGTATTTT.

The J gene is TRBJ2-3, the V gene TRBV29-1; D gene unclear. Germline V gene sequence: CDR1 SQVTM, CDR2 ANQGSEA. This CDR3 region has 16 residues. V was clipped by 3 bases and J by 1 base, with 17 bases between them. The CDR3 is CSVDASFGKRTDTQYF. The DNA of the CDR3 is TGCAGCGTTGACGCGAGTTTTGGCAAGCGCACAGATACGCAGTATTTT.

The chain employs TRBV5-4 and TRBJ2-7; a possible D gene is TRBD1 (6 bases). V gave up 5 bases and J gave up 0 bases, with 9 bases separating them. Germline lookup yields CDR1 SGHNT and CDR2 YYREEE (reference sequence). This CDR3 comprises 13 residues. Written as DNA, the CDR3 is TGTGCCAGCAGACTCAGGGGCTCCTACGAGCAGTACTTC. The encoded protein is CASRLRGSYEQYF.

V usage is TRBV2 and J usage is TRBJ1-6; 7 bases align to TRBD1. The J segment lost 8 bases and the V segment lost 6 bases, leaving 7 bases of the junction unmatched. CDR1 is SNHLY and CDR2 is FYNNEI in the germline V gene. The CDR3 spans 14 residues. CDR3 region: CASSTQGIHSPLHF. The CDR3 nucleotides read TGTGCCAGCAGCACACAGGGGATCCATTCACCCCTCCACTTT.

Points on this clone: A read error may account for a junction end that differs from germline. V usage is TRBV30 and J usage is TRBJ1-1; D not resolved. CDR3 length: 12 residues. Per germline, CDR1 GTSNPN and CDR2 SVGIG (reference sequence). CDR3 loop: CLAGRVNTEAFF. DNA of the CDR3: TGCCTAGCTGGCAGAGTGAACACTGAAGCTTTCTTT.